This TCR beta chain was found in a study of OX40 agonist ivuxolimab in advanced cancers. Study-level information: Dosing consisted of intravenous ivuxolimab at 0.01 to 10 mg/kg every 2 weeks. Study results and caveats: Researchers did not determine the expanded peripheral T cells' antigen specificity.

Assay: immunoSEQ multiplex PCR; the TCRdb copy retains only in-frame clones and omits some. The sample has approximately 50,000 clones, roughly 86% seen once. A remark on this clone: Its antigen is unknown.

Sequenced material: CD4+ or CD8+ T cells sorted from blood, taken in a trial of the OX40 agonist ivuxolimab. The receptor comes from an adult with an advanced solid tumor such as melanoma, head and neck, liver or kidney cancer.

The CDR3 nucleotides are TGTGCCAGCAGCTGGGGGACTGGCGGCCCAGATACGCAGTATTTT. Its translation: CASSWGTGGPDTQYF. This sequence joins TRBV5-4 and TRBJ2-3; maybe TRBD2 (6 bases). V lost 3 bases, J lost 4 bases, and 15 bases lay in between. Germline V gives CDR1 SGHNT, CDR2 YYREEE (reference sequence). This CDR3 is built from 15 residues.